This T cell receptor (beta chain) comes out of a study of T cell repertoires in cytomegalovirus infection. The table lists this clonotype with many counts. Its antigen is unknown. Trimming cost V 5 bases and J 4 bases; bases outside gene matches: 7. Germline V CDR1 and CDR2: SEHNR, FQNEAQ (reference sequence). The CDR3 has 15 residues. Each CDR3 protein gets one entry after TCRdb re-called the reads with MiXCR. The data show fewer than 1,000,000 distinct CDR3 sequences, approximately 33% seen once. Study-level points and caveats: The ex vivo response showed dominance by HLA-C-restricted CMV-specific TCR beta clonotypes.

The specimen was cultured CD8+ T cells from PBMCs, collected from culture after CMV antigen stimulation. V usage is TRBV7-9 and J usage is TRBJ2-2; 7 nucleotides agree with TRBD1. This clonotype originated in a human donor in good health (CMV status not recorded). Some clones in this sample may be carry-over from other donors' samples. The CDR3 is CASSSPGQLTGELFF. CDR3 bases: TGTGCCAGCAGCAGTCCGGGACAGCTCACCGGGGAGCTGTTTTTT.